Described below is a single T cell receptor (beta chain) sequence and its context. The entry originates in a study of blood T cell repertoires in COVID-19. Study details: Samples of COVID-19 (acute and convalescent) were obtained from the United States, Italy and Spain. The cDNA or gDNA used as material had been derived from T cells, B-cell-depleted T cells, or PBMCs.

Germline CDR1 and CDR2: SEHNR and FQNEAQ (reference sequence). The V end lost 5 bases, the J end lost 5 bases, and 15 bases lay between the germline ends. The CDR3 is 14 amino acids. In the authors' methods: Amplification of reference gene primers was used by the study to estimate nucleated cell counts. The table came from immunoSEQ multiplex PCR; TCRdb's copy has only in-frame clones and leaves some out. V and J calls and clone size follow that table, whereas D and trimming were derived from the DNA. The sample has around 63,000 clones; about nine tenths are singletons. The rearrangement joins TRBV7-9 to TRBJ2-5; possibly TRBD2 for D (6 bases). Sequencing was carried out using peripheral blood. The origin of this receptor is a woman at least 80 years old with acute or convalescent COVID-19. This CDR3 is CASSEILREETQYF. CDR3 coding DNA: TGTGCCAGCAGCGAGATCTTACGGGAGGAGACCCAGTACTTC.